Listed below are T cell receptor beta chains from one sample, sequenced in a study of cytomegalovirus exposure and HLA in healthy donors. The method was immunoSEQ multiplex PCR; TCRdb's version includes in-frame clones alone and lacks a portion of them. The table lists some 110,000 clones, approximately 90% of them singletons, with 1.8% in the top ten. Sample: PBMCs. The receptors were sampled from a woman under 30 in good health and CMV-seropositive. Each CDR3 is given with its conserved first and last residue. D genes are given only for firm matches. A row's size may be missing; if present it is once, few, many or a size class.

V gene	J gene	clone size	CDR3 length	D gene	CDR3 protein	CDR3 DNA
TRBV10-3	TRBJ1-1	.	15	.	CAISEGGVRNTEAFF	TGTGCCATCAGTGAGGGCGGAGTACGGAACACTGAAGCTTTCTTT
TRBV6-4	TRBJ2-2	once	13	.	CASSAGNTGELFF	TGTGCCAGCAGTGCAGGGAACACCGGGGAGCTGTTTTTT
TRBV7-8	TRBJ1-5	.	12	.	CASSLVARPQHF	TGTGCCAGCAGCTTAGTAGCCAGGCCCCAGCATTTT
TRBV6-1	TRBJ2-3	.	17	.	CASSEARSTLDTDTQYF	TGTGCCAGCAGTGAAGCGCGATCTACCCTTGACACAGATACGCAGTATTTT
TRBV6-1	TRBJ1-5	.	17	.	CASSEDSGGRGRQPQHF	TGTGCCAGCAGTGAAGATTCGGGTGGCCGGGGTAGGCAGCCCCAGCATTTT
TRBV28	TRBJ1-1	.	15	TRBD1	CASSSIDRGVLGAFF	TGTGCCAGCAGTTCGATCGACAGGGGAGTATTAGGAGCTTTCTTT
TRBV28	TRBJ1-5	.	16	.	CASRTYREGGNQPQHF	TGTGCCAGCAGAACTTACAGGGAGGGGGGTAATCAGCCCCAGCATTTT
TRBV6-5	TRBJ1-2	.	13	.	CASSPSPSHGYTF	TGTGCCAGCAGCCCTAGCCCGTCTCATGGCTACACCTTC
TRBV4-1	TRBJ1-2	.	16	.	CASSHLLRGRNYGYTF	TGCGCCAGCAGCCATCTACTTAGGGGCAGAAACTATGGCTACACCTTC
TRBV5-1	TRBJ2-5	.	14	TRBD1	CASSDGQVQETQYF	TGCGCCAGCAGCGATGGACAGGTCCAAGAGACCCAGTACTTC
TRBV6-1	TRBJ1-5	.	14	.	CASSTDRGGQPQHF	TGTGCCAGCAGCACCGACAGAGGGGGTCAGCCCCAGCATTTT
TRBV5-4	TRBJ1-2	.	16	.	CASSPRQVPSRYGYTF	TGTGCCAGCAGTCCCCGACAGGTACCGAGTCGATATGGCTACACCTTC
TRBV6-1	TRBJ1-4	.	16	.	CASSEALTGGNEKLFF	TGTGCCAGCAGTGAAGCGCTAACGGGGGGGAATGAAAAACTGTTTTTT